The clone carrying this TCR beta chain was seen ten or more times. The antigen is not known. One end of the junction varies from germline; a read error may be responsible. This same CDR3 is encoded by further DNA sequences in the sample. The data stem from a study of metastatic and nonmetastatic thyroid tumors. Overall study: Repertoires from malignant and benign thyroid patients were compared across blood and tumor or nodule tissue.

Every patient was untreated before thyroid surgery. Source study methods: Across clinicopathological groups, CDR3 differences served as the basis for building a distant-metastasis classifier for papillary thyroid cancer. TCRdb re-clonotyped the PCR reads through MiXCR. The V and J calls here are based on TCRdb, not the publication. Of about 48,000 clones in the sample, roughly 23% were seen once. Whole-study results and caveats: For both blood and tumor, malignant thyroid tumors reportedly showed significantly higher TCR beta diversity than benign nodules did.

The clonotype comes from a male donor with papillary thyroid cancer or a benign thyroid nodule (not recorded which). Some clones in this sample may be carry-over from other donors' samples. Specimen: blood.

The CDR3 loop reads CASSPSDPLLYGQYF. The DNA of the CDR3 is TGTGCCAGCAGCCCGTCAGATCCCCTCCTCTACGGGCAGTACTTC. V gene TRBV6-2 or TRBV6-3 combines with J gene TRBJ2-7; unclear D gene. There are 15 residues in the CDR3. CDR1 is MNHEY and CDR2 is SVGEGT in the germline V gene.